This T cell receptor (beta chain) was retrieved from a study of CD8+ T cells in alopecia areata. Study-wide results and caveats: Persistence during tofacitinib was seen for many expanded lesional clones in scalp and blood.

The treatment was: oral pan-JAK inhibitor, 5-10 mg twice daily. On this clone itself: Its antigen is as yet unknown.

RNA was extracted and reverse transcribed into cDNA as the sequencing template. Assay: immunoSEQ multiplex PCR; the TCRdb copy retains only in-frame clones and omits some. The repertoire consists of over 120,000 clones, with about 59% occurring once and the leading ten covering 15% to 20%. The length of the CDR3 is 15 residues. CDR1 and CDR2 from the germline V gene are SNHLY and FYNNEI. Trimming took 6 bases from V and 3 from J; bases not matched to a gene: 3. The material sequenced was CD8+ T cells sorted from blood, taken at week 4, from a patient treated with tofacitinib. This TCR was sampled from a human donor with alopecia areata. The rearrangement links TRBV2 to TRBJ2-3; 13 nucleotides match TRBD2. The CDR3 region has the DNA TGTGCCAGCAGAGGACTAGCGGGGGTAACAGATACGCAGTATTTT. It encodes CASRGLAGVTDTQYF.